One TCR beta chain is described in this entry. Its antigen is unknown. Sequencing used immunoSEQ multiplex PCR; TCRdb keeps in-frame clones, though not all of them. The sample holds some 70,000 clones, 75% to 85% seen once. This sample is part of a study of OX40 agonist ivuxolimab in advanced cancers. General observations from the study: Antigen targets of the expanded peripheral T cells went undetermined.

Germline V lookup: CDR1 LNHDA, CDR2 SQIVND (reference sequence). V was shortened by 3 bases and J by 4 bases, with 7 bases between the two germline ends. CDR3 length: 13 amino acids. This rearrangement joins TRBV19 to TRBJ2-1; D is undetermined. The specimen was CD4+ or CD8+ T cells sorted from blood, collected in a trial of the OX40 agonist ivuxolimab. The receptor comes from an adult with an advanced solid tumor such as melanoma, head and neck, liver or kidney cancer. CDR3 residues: CASSIQGYNEQFF. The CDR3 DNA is TGTGCCAGTAGTATCCAAGGATACAATGAGCAGTTCTTC.